One and the same sample provided the 7 T cell receptor beta chains below, sequenced in a study of T cells after yellow fever vaccination. TCRdb fed the 5' RACE reads into MiXCR, producing one record per CDR3 protein. This table has 450,000 to 650,000 distinct CDR3 sequences, approximately 15% appearing once. The starting material was PBMCs, obtained on the day of the yellow fever booster vaccination. The receptors were sampled from a man aged 30 to 39 who received the YFV17D yellow fever vaccine.

This rearrangement joins TRBV27 to TRBJ2-4; possibly TRBD1 or TRBD2 for D (5 bases each). Trimming stripped 4 bases from V and 7 bases from J, with 17 bases between. The CDR3 is 15 residues long. Germline V gene sequence: CDR1 MNHEY, CDR2 SMNVEV (reference sequence). The DNA of the CDR3 is TGTGCCAGCAGTTCGGGGTGGCAGGGAGAGAACATTCAGTACTTC. This encodes CASSSGWQGENIQYF.

The chain joins TRBV7-2 to TRBJ2-6; D remains unclear. V was pared by 7 bases and J by 0 bases, with 7 bases between. The germline V gene encodes CDR1 SGHTA and CDR2 FQGNSA. This CDR3 has 14 residues. CDR3 in DNA: TGTGCCAGCAATCCTGGCTCTGGGGCCAACGTCCTGACTTTC. It encodes CASNPGSGANVLTF. Full variable domain (remainder filled in from reference TRBV7-2 and TRBJ2-6): GAGVSQSPSNKVTEKGKDVELRCDPISGHTALYWYRQSLGQGLEFLIYFQGNSAPDKSGLPSDRFSAERTGGSVSTLTIQRTQQEDSAVYLCASNPGSGANVLTFGAGSRLTVL.

V and J are TRBV9 and TRBJ2-7, with 12 bases fitting TRBD2. This CDR3 has 14 residues. Germline CDR1 and CDR2: SGDLS and YYNGEE. V was clipped by 0 bases and J by 10 bases; unmatched bases: 5. CDR3 protein: CASSVASSGREQYF. CDR3 DNA: TGTGCCAGCAGCGTAGCTTCTAGCGGGAGGGAACAGTACTTC.

The V and J genes are TRBV4-3 and TRBJ2-3; the D gene is possibly TRBD1 (5 bases). The germline V gene encodes CDR1 LGHNA and CDR2 YSLEER. There are 15 residues in the CDR3. Trimming shortened V by 0 bases and J by 6 bases, and 13 bases separated the two germline ends. The CDR3 loop is CASSQDVGAGDTQYF. The CDR3 coding sequence is TGCGCCAGCAGCCAAGATGTGGGTGCAGGGGATACGCAGTATTTT.

In its sample, this clonotype was seen once. The chain couples TRBV7-2 to TRBJ2-7; 12 nucleotides line up with TRBD1. Germline V gene data show CDR1 as SGHTA and CDR2 as FQGNSA. V dropped 5 bases and J dropped 8; count of bases not matched to a gene: 7. The CDR3 has 14 residues. In nucleotides, the CDR3 is TGTGCCAGCAGCCCCGGGACAGGGGGCGGTAAGCAGTACTTC. It is translated as CASSPGTGGGKQYF.

This chain connects TRBV12-3 or TRBV12-4 to TRBJ2-1; 10 bases fit TRBD2. The CDR3 covers 17 residues. V shed 3 bases, J shed 4 bases, and the junction held 9 bases outside the gene matches. CDR3 sequence (DNA): TGTGCCAGCAGTTTTACCCACCTAGCGGGAGATTACAATGAGCAGTTCTTC. Translating it yields CASSFTHLAGDYNEQFF.

The rearrangement joins TRBV13 to TRBJ2-3; tentative D call: TRBD2 (6 bases). CDR1 PRHDT and CDR2 FYEKMQ come from the germline V gene (reference sequence). V lost 1 base and J 2 bases, leaving 10 bases between the germline ends. The CDR3 runs to 15 residues. The CDR3 region is CASSLVGGNTDTQYF. The DNA of the CDR3 is TGTGCCAGCAGCTTAGTCGGGGGAAACACAGATACGCAGTATTTT.